These 15 T cell receptor beta chains share one sample of origin, sequenced in a study of shared clonotypes between healthy human individuals. The method was immunoSEQ multiplex PCR; TCRdb's version includes in-frame clones alone and lacks a portion of them. The sample consists of around 1.1 million clones, around 82% of them appearing once. The sample taken for sequencing was memory CD4+ T cells from PBMCs. Described subset: CD45RA-negative fraction. The receptors derive from a man younger than 35 in good health. Some clones in this sample may be carry-over from other donors' samples.

The CDR3 sequence is CASSFAGGFYGYTF. The CDR3 region has the DNA TGTGCCAGCAGTTTTGCAGGGGGCTTCTATGGCTACACCTTC. This chain uses TRBV27 with TRBJ1-2, with 8 bases aligning to TRBD1. There are 14 residues in the CDR3. V was clipped by 3 bases and J by 4 bases; unmatched bases: 4. Germline CDR1 is MNHEY and CDR2 is SMNVEV (reference sequence).

V is TRBV29-1 and J is TRBJ1-6; TRBD1 is a possible D gene (5 bases). Deletions cut 6 bases from V and 3 bases from J, with 9 bases between. Germline CDR1 SQVTM, CDR2 ANQGSEA. The CDR3 contains 13 residues. The CDR3 bases are TGCAGCGTCGGACATGACTATAATTCACCCCTCCACTTT. Amino acid sequence: CSVGHDYNSPLHF.

This sequence joins TRBV12-5 and TRBJ2-3; D is possibly TRBD1 (6 bases). Germline CDR1 LGHNT, CDR2 FRNRAP. Trimming took off 6 bases at V and 5 bases at J, with 18 bases between the two ends. The CDR3 has 15 amino acids. CDR3 amino acids: CASGLDSPPGDTQYF. In DNA form, the CDR3 reads TGTGCTAGTGGCCTGGACAGCCCCCCCGGAGATACGCAGTATTTT.

This clone was picked up many times. This rearrangement joins TRBV7-9 to TRBJ1-1; D might be TRBD1 (6 bases). The CDR3 sequence is 16 residues long. In germline, CDR1 is SEHNR, CDR2 FQNEAQ (reference sequence). V was shortened by 4 bases and J by 0 bases, with 15 bases between the two germline ends. The CDR3 DNA reads as TGTGCCAGCAGCTCGAAGGACAGAGCAATGAACACTGAAGCTTTCTTT. This codes for CASSSKDRAMNTEAFF.

V gene TRBV27 combines with J gene TRBJ2-2; TRBD2 might be the D (5 bases). Trimming stripped 4 bases from V and 0 bases from J, with 18 bases between. This CDR3 contains 18 residues. Germline V lookup: CDR1 MNHEY, CDR2 SMNVEV (reference sequence). In DNA form, the CDR3 reads TGTGCCAGCAGTTATCTTGCGGAGGCCCTCGCGAACACCGGGGAGCTGTTTTTT. Protein sequence: CASSYLAEALANTGELFF.

V usage is TRBV6-5 and J usage is TRBJ2-7; D may correspond to TRBD1 or TRBD2 (5 bases each). Germline loops: CDR1 MNHEY, CDR2 SVGAGI. Trimming took off 5 bases at V and 3 bases at J, with 14 bases between the two ends. This CDR3 contains 14 residues. CDR3 DNA sequence: TGTGCCAGCAGTGCTCCGGGGCAGAACTACGAGCAGTACTTC. Protein sequence: CASSAPGQNYEQYF.

As regards this clone: Within the sample, other DNA sequences also encode this same CDR3. CDR3 region: CASSLRQGGTDTQYF. The CDR3 nucleotides read TGTGCCAGCAGCTTGAGGCAGGGAGGAACAGATACGCAGTATTTT. The chain is built from TRBV5-4 and TRBJ2-3; the D gene is possibly TRBD2 (6 bases). The V and J ends lost 1 base and 3 bases respectively, with 12 bases between them. This CDR3 is 15 amino acids long. Germline-derived CDR1 and CDR2 are SGHNT and YYREEE (reference sequence).

This clone showed up just a few times. This sample includes further DNA sequences coding for the same CDR3. For the CDR3, the DNA is TGTGCCAGCAGCCCAGACAGACTGAACACTGAAGCTTTCTTT. Encoded protein: CASSPDRLNTEAFF. This chain uses TRBV11-2 with TRBJ1-1; D possibly corresponds to TRBD1 (5 bases). Deletions cut 5 bases from V and 0 bases from J, with 10 bases between. The CDR3 sequence is 14 residues long. Looked up from germline, CDR1 is SGHAT and CDR2 is FQNNGV. Using reference TRBV11-2 and TRBJ1-1 for the parts outside the CDR3, the full variable domain is EAGVAQSPRYKIIEKRQSVAFWCNPISGHATLYWYQQILGQGPKLLIQFQNNGVVDDSQLPKDRFSAERLKGVDSTLKIQPAKLEDSAVYLCASSPDRLNTEAFFGQGTRLTVV.

J is TRBJ2-5 and V is TRBV29-1; D remains ambiguous. The CDR3 totals 9 residues. Germline V gene data show CDR1 as SQVTM and CDR2 as ANQGSEA. V lost 3 bases and J 5 bases, leaving 1 base between the germline ends. The CDR3 sequence: CSVDETQYF. In DNA form, the CDR3 reads TGCAGCGTTGATGAGACCCAGTACTTC.

This chain connects TRBV5-6 to TRBJ1-3, with D uncertain. Trimming took 4 bases from V and 0 from J, leaving 11 bases between them. CDR1 SGHDT and CDR2 YYEEEE come from the germline V gene. This CDR3 has 15 residues. For the CDR3, the DNA is TGTGCCAGCAGCCCCAGCCCGAACTCTGGAAACACCATATATTTT. Amino acid sequence: CASSPSPNSGNTIYF.

J is TRBJ2-3 and V is TRBV19; D is undetermined. V dropped 1 base and J dropped 2 bases, with 10 bases sitting between them. The germline CDR1 and CDR2 sequences are LNHDA and SQIVND (reference sequence). This CDR3 contains 15 residues. The DNA of the CDR3 is TGTGCCAGTAGTATAGGGAACCGCCCCACAGATACGCAGTATTTT. The encoded protein is CASSIGNRPTDTQYF.

This clone was seen once. The J gene is TRBJ2-3, the V gene TRBV6-5, with TRBD2 matching over 9 bases. This CDR3 has 14 residues. Germline trimming cut 5 bases from V and 7 bases from J; bases unmatched to any gene: 7. The V gene's germline CDR1 is MNHEY and CDR2 SVGAGI. The CDR3: CASSLGTSIHTQYF. In nucleotides, the CDR3 is TGTGCCAGCAGTCTAGGGACTAGCATTCATACGCAGTATTTT.

V is TRBV28 and J is TRBJ2-7, with TRBD1 matching 9 bases. This CDR3 spans 15 amino acids. The germline CDR1 and CDR2 sequences are MDHEN and SYDVKM. Trimming at V came to 2 bases and at J to 2 bases, leaving 4 bases not matched to a gene. Written as DNA, the CDR3 is TGTGCCAGCAGTTTACCCGGACAGGGGACCTACGAGCAGTACTTC. Its protein product is CASSLPGQGTYEQYF.

The V call is TRBV5-5, the J call TRBJ1-2; no reliable D call. The V and J ends lost 0 bases and 7 bases respectively, with 13 bases between them. Looked up from germline, CDR1 is SGHKS and CDR2 is YYEKEE (reference sequence). CDR3 length: 14 amino acids. The CDR3 sequence is CASSLAVRTPGYTF. CDR3 nucleotide sequence: TGTGCCAGCAGCTTGGCGGTCAGGACCCCTGGCTACACCTTC.

The chain carries TRBV4-1 and TRBJ1-1; no clear D. The CDR3 has 17 amino acids. The germline V gene encodes CDR1 MGHRA and CDR2 YSYEKL. Trimming pared 1 base from V and 0 bases from J, leaving 15 bases between. The CDR3 here is CASSQGRGRRLNTEAFF. DNA of the CDR3: TGCGCCAGCAGCCAAGGCCGAGGGCGCAGGTTGAACACTGAAGCTTTCTTT.